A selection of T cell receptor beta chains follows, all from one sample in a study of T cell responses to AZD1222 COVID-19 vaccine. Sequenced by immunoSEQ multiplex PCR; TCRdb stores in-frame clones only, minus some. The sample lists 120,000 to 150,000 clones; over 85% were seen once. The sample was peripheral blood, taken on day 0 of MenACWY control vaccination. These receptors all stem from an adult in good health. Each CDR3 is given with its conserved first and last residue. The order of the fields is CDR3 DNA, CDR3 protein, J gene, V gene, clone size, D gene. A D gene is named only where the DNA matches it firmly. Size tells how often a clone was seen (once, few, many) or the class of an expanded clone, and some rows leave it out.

CDR3 DNA: TGTGCCAGCACCCACCTGGGGACGGATGAAGCTTTCTTT
CDR3 protein: CASTHLGTDEAFF
J gene: TRBJ1-1
V gene: TRBV3-1/TRBV3-2
clone size: -
D gene: -

CDR3 DNA: TGTGCCAGCAGCCCCTTCGGAGGGAGCTCCTACGAGCAGTACTTC
CDR3 protein: CASSPFGGSSYEQYF
J gene: TRBJ2-7
V gene: TRBV3-1/TRBV3-2
clone size: -
D gene: -

CDR3 DNA: TGTGCCAGTGAGGCTAGCGGGGGCGCCTACAATGAGCAGTTCTTC
CDR3 protein: CASEASGGAYNEQFF
J gene: TRBJ2-1
V gene: TRBV19
clone size: -
D gene: TRBD2

CDR3 DNA: TGCAGCGTTGACTCCAGAGAGGACTATGGCTACACCTTC
CDR3 protein: CSVDSREDYGYTF
J gene: TRBJ1-2
V gene: TRBV29-1
clone size: -
D gene: -

CDR3 DNA: TGCGCCAGCAGCTTGGACACCGGGACGGGGACTTTCTTT
CDR3 protein: CASSLDTGTGTFF
J gene: TRBJ1-1
V gene: TRBV5-1
clone size: few
D gene: -

CDR3 DNA: TGTGCCAGCAGCTTATACCGAACCGAAAAAAATGAGCAGTTCTTC
CDR3 protein: CASSLYRTEKNEQFF
J gene: TRBJ2-1
V gene: TRBV7-3
clone size: -
D gene: -

CDR3 DNA: TGTGCCAGCAGTTACTTTGGGCCCCAGCATTTT
CDR3 protein: CASSYFGPQHF
J gene: TRBJ1-5
V gene: TRBV6-6
clone size: -
D gene: -

CDR3 DNA: TGCGCCAGCAGCCAAGCGACGGGACTAGATGAGCAGTTCTTC
CDR3 protein: CASSQATGLDEQFF
J gene: TRBJ2-1
V gene: TRBV4-1
clone size: -
D gene: TRBD2

CDR3 DNA: TGTGCCAGCAGTTCCTTTGGTCTTATCTCTGGAAACACCATATATTTT
CDR3 protein: CASSSFGLISGNTIYF
J gene: TRBJ1-3
V gene: TRBV6-5
clone size: -
D gene: -

CDR3 DNA: TGTGCCAGCAGCCCGGTCGGGGGGACGAACACTGAAGCTTTCTTT
CDR3 protein: CASSPVGGTNTEAFF
J gene: TRBJ1-1
V gene: TRBV5-6
clone size: once
D gene: -

CDR3 DNA: TGCGCCAGCAGCTTGGTACGCGGTGAAGCTTTCTTT
CDR3 protein: CASSLVRGEAFF
J gene: TRBJ1-1
V gene: TRBV5-1
clone size: -
D gene: -

CDR3 DNA: TGTGCCAGCAGTGAAGCGCCGGGGCAGGGCTATGGCTACACCTTC
CDR3 protein: CASSEAPGQGYGYTF
J gene: TRBJ1-2
V gene: TRBV6-1
clone size: -
D gene: -

CDR3 DNA: TGTGCCAGTAGTAGGGGAGGGAACACTGAAGCTTTCTTT
CDR3 protein: CASSRGGNTEAFF
J gene: TRBJ1-1
V gene: TRBV19
clone size: -
D gene: -

CDR3 DNA: TGCAGCGTTGAAGGGAGCGGGGGGCTGTACAATGAGCAGTTCTTC
CDR3 protein: CSVEGSGGLYNEQFF
J gene: TRBJ2-1
V gene: TRBV29-1
clone size: once
D gene: TRBD2

CDR3 DNA: TGTGCCACCGAATCCGGGACAGGGGGCTATCAGCCCCAGCATTTT
CDR3 protein: CATESGTGGYQPQHF
J gene: TRBJ1-5
V gene: TRBV6-5
clone size: once
D gene: TRBD1

CDR3 DNA: TGTGCCAGCAGCTTGGATAATTCACCCCTCCACTTT
CDR3 protein: CASSLDNSPLHF
J gene: TRBJ1-6
V gene: TRBV5-4
clone size: -
D gene: -

CDR3 DNA: TGCAGCGTTGAAGACTCGACAGGGGGCGCGTGGAATGAGCAGTTCTTC
CDR3 protein: CSVEDSTGGAWNEQFF
J gene: TRBJ2-1
V gene: TRBV29-1
clone size: -
D gene: TRBD1

CDR3 DNA: TGTGCCAGCAGCTTAGGGACAGGGTATTTCGAGGATGGCTACACCTTC
CDR3 protein: CASSLGTGYFEDGYTF
J gene: TRBJ1-2
V gene: TRBV7-9
clone size: -
D gene: TRBD1

CDR3 DNA: TGTGCCAGCAGTCGGCAGGCCAACGTGGCCCTCCACTTT
CDR3 protein: CASSRQANVALHF
J gene: TRBJ1-6
V gene: TRBV28
clone size: -
D gene: -

CDR3 DNA: TGTGCCAGCAGCTCCTCGACTAGCGGGAGAAGAGGTGAGCAGTTCTTC
CDR3 protein: CASSSSTSGRRGEQFF
J gene: TRBJ2-1
V gene: TRBV3-1/TRBV3-2
clone size: -
D gene: TRBD2

CDR3 DNA: TGTGCCAGTAGTCCTCGAACCGGGACAGACTACGAGCAGTACTTC
CDR3 protein: CASSPRTGTDYEQYF
J gene: TRBJ2-7
V gene: TRBV19
clone size: -
D gene: TRBD1

CDR3 DNA: TGTGCCAGCAGTTTCGAAACAGGACCTTACACTGAAGCTTTCTTT
CDR3 protein: CASSFETGPYTEAFF
J gene: TRBJ1-1
V gene: TRBV7-9
clone size: once
D gene: -

CDR3 DNA: TGTGCCAGCAGTACGTGGCCCCAAGAGACCCAGTACTTC
CDR3 protein: CASSTWPQETQYF
J gene: TRBJ2-5
V gene: TRBV6-2/TRBV6-3
clone size: -
D gene: -

CDR3 DNA: TGCGCCAGCAGCTTGGGGGGAGCTCAGAACACTGAAGCTTTCTTT
CDR3 protein: CASSLGGAQNTEAFF
J gene: TRBJ1-1
V gene: TRBV5-1
clone size: -
D gene: -

CDR3 DNA: TGTGCCAGCAGCCCAAGCGGGATCTCCTACAATGAGCAGTTCTTC
CDR3 protein: CASSPSGISYNEQFF
J gene: TRBJ2-1
V gene: TRBV9
clone size: -
D gene: TRBD2

CDR3 DNA: TGTGCCAGCACTCTGGGACCGTTGCGAAGGGAGGCTGAAGCTTTCTTT
CDR3 protein: CASTLGPLRREAEAFF
J gene: TRBJ1-1
V gene: TRBV2
clone size: -
D gene: -